This paragraph covers one T cell receptor (beta chain) sequence. The data derive from a study of siplizumab effects on memory and regulatory T cells. The table came from immunoSEQ multiplex PCR; TCRdb's copy has only in-frame clones and leaves some out. Of roughly 120,000 clones listed, around nine tenths are singletons. Trimming at V came to 6 bases and at J to 7 bases, leaving 7 bases not matched to a gene. There are 14 residues in the CDR3. Germline assignment: CDR1 MNHEY and CDR2 SVGAGI. The chain employs TRBV6-5 and TRBJ2-2; TRBD1 agrees at 8 bases. The sequence was collected from a human donor in good health. Sequenced input: CD4+ T cells sorted from blood. CDR3 amino acids: CASRRTGRSGELFF. The CDR3 bases are TGTGCCAGCAGAAGGACAGGGAGAAGCGGGGAGCTGTTTTTT.